Listed here is a single TCR beta chain. In the authors' workflow: Using reference gene primer amplification, nucleated cell counts were estimated. Sequencing used immunoSEQ multiplex PCR; TCRdb keeps in-frame clones, though not all of them. That table gives V, J and clone size, and the DNA gave D and trimming. The sample has some 87,000 clones, 87% seen once. The entry originates in a study of blood T cell repertoires in COVID-19. Study summary: Acute and convalescent COVID-19 specimens originated in the United States, Italy and Spain. T cells, B-cell-depleted T cells, or PBMCs supplied cDNA or gDNA.

Trimming removed 4 bases from V and 7 bases from J, with 13 bases in between. This CDR3 spans 13 amino acids. Sequenced material: peripheral blood. The chain is built from TRBV12-3 or TRBV12-4 and TRBJ1-1; tentative D call: TRBD1 (5 bases). This TCR derives from a human donor in a cohort sampled during active COVID-19. CDR3 protein: CASSWLAGGEAFF. The DNA for the CDR3 is TGTGCCAGCAGTTGGCTCGCCGGGGGTGAAGCTTTCTTT.